This T cell receptor beta chain stems from a study of blood T cell repertoires in COVID-19. As for the study in general: Italy, Spain and the United States were the sources of the convalescent and acute COVID-19 samples. PBMCs, B-cell-depleted T cells, or T cells provided the cDNA or gDNA that made up the material.

Per the original methods: Amplification from reference gene primers served as the basis for estimated nucleated cell counts. Libraries were prepared by immunoSEQ multiplex PCR; TCRdb keeps only in-frame clonotypes and omits some of them. Clonal size and the V and J genes are those of that table, whereas D and trimming came from the DNA. This sample carries under 200,000 clones, roughly 86% of them seen once, and the ten largest clones take around 2.3%. Trimming stripped 0 bases from V and 6 bases from J, with 7 bases between. This CDR3 contains 13 residues. Germline CDR1 SGDLS, CDR2 YYNGEE. This receptor was identified in a man aged 35 to 55 with active or convalescent COVID-19. The specimen sequenced was peripheral blood. The V call is TRBV9, the J call TRBJ2-1; D is unclear. The chain's CDR3 is CASSVATGNEQFF. Written as DNA, the CDR3 is TGTGCCAGCAGCGTAGCTACGGGCAATGAGCAGTTCTTC.